These 3 T cell receptor beta chains were all obtained from the same sample, sequenced in a study of PD-1 blockade in classical Hodgkin lymphoma. Assay: immunoSEQ multiplex PCR; the TCRdb copy retains only in-frame clones and omits some. The data hold about 22,000 clones, with around 81% observed a single time. All patients relapsed after autologous stem cell transplantation, and brentuximab vedotin exposure varied. The sequencing used peripheral blood mononuclear cells (PBMCs), collected before the second cycle of nivolumab. These receptors all come from a human donor with classical Hodgkin lymphoma.

The chain combines TRBV29-1 with TRBJ2-5, with 7 bases that match TRBD1. The CDR3 has 13 amino acids. V gave up 7 bases and J gave up 3 bases; unmatched junction bases: 8. Germline CDR1 and CDR2: SQVTM and ANQGSEA. The CDR3 bases are TGCAGCGGTCGTCCGGGACAGAAAGAGACCCAGTACTTC. Its translation is CSGRPGQKETQYF.

The chain recombines TRBV27 with TRBJ2-4; D gene uncertain. Trimming took off 1 base at V and 1 base at J, with 14 bases between the two ends. Germline values: CDR1 MNHEY, CDR2 SMNVEV (reference sequence). The CDR3 is 17 residues long. CDR3 nucleotides: TGTGCCAGCAGTTTATGGGGTTTCGCTCGGGCCAAAAACATTCAGTACTTC. This sequence encodes CASSLWGFARAKNIQYF.

The rearrangement links TRBV19 to TRBJ2-7; 10 nucleotides align to TRBD1. The CDR3 runs to 15 residues. In germline, CDR1 is LNHDA, CDR2 SQIVND (reference sequence). V lost 1 base to trimming and J lost 4 bases; unmatched junction nucleotides: 4. In DNA form, the CDR3 reads TGTGCCAGTAGTATAGTAGGGACAGGGGAGTACGAGCAGTACTTC. It is translated as CASSIVGTGEYEQYF.